The 22 T cell receptor beta chains reported below all come from one sample, sequenced in a study of Ad26.COV2.S vaccination and SARS-CoV-2 variants. Profiling relied on immunoSEQ multiplex PCR, and the TCRdb table lists in-frame clones only, not all of them. This sample has roughly 320,000 clones, with about nine tenths found just once. The treatment here: roughly 19 received Ad26.COV2.S at low or high dose, single or two shots; roughly five received placebo; per-sample allocation not given. The samples date from day 63 after the first vaccine or placebo injection. Source: peripheral blood, taken in a trial of Ad26.COV2.S vaccine versus placebo. These receptors came from a person aged 18-60 years who received the Ad26.COV2.S COVID-19 vaccine or a placebo.

The chain employs TRBV7-2 and TRBJ2-1; a possible D gene is TRBD2 (5 bases). This CDR3 has 12 residues. Germline values: CDR1 SGHTA, CDR2 FQGNSA. The V end lost 5 bases, the J end lost 6 bases, and 8 bases lay between the germline ends. CDR3 amino acids: CASSQGSNEQFF. The CDR3, as DNA: TGTGCCAGCAGCCAAGGGAGCAATGAGCAGTTCTTC.

The chain links TRBV30 to TRBJ1-2; the match to TRBD1 covers 8 bases. This CDR3 region has 14 residues. CDR1 is GTSNPN and CDR2 is SVGIG in the germline V gene (reference sequence). V lost 2 bases, J lost 7 bases, and 9 bases stayed unmatched. CDR3 amino acids: CAWSKDRVGGGYTF. CDR3 DNA: TGTGCCTGGAGTAAGGACAGGGTCGGAGGTGGCTACACCTTC.

The rearrangement joins TRBV5-5 to TRBJ2-7; the D gene is possibly TRBD1 (6 bases). CDR1 and CDR2 (germline): SGHKS, YYEKEE (reference sequence). V lost 0 bases, J lost 7 bases, and 14 bases lay in between. The CDR3 has 14 amino acids. The CDR3 spells CASSLGTAGLEQYF. The CDR3 region has the DNA TGTGCCAGCAGCTTGGGGACAGCCGGGTTAGAGCAGTACTTC.

The chain is built from TRBV30 and TRBJ1-2; D remains unclear. V was trimmed by 0 bases and J by 0 bases, leaving 14 bases between them. The CDR3 covers 16 residues. CDR1 and CDR2 (germline): GTSNPN, SVGIG (reference sequence). The CDR3 DNA reads TGTGCCTGGAGTGTACTGGGCGTTCACCCTAACTATGGCTACACCTTC. It yields the protein CAWSVLGVHPNYGYTF.

The chain recombines TRBV4-2 with TRBJ1-2; 8 nucleotides agree with TRBD1. The germline gives CDR1 LGHNA, CDR2 YNFKEQ. V gave up 0 bases and J gave up 2 bases; unmatched junction bases: 5. This CDR3 comprises 16 residues. The CDR3 protein is CASSQELAGGNYGYTF. CDR3 bases: TGTGCCAGCAGCCAAGAACTCGCAGGGGGCAACTATGGCTACACCTTC.

The V gene is TRBV9, the J gene TRBJ2-3; 8 nucleotides match TRBD2. The CDR3 contains 15 residues. Trimming removed 0 bases from V and 6 bases from J; junction bases left unmatched: 6. Germline V lookup: CDR1 SGDLS, CDR2 YYNGEE. The CDR3 sequence: CASSVGPGGQDTQYF. In DNA form, the CDR3 reads TGTGCCAGCAGCGTAGGGCCGGGGGGGCAGGATACGCAGTATTTT. Full variable domain (remainder filled in from reference TRBV9 and TRBJ2-3): DSGVTQTPKHLITATGQRVTLRCSPRSGDLSVYWYQQSLDQGLQFLIQYYNGEERAKGNILERFSAQQFPDLHSELNLSSLELGDSALYFCASSVGPGGQDTQYFGPGTRLTVL.

Here the CDR3 DNA reads TGTGCCAGCAGGGGGGTGGCGGGGCTCACAGATACGCAGTATTTT. Residues: CASRGVAGLTDTQYF. The chain employs TRBV6-5 and TRBJ2-3, with a tentative D call TRBD2 (6 bases). The V end lost 6 bases, the J end lost 2 bases, and 15 bases lay between the germline ends. CDR1 is MNHEY, CDR2 SVGAGI, per germline. The CDR3 has 15 amino acids.

The V gene is TRBV7-9, the J gene TRBJ2-6, with TRBD1 as a possible D gene (5 bases). Germline lookup yields CDR1 SEHNR and CDR2 FQNEAQ (reference sequence). The CDR3 consists of 19 residues. V was shortened by 2 bases and J by 0 bases, with 17 bases between the two germline ends. The CDR3 sequence: CASSLSQGSTLSGANVLTF. The DNA for the CDR3 is TGTGCCAGCAGCTTATCTCAGGGTAGCACTCTCTCTGGGGCCAACGTCCTGACTTTC.

The chain is built from TRBV19 and TRBJ2-5; possible D gene TRBD1, 5 bases. The CDR3 has 11 residues. Trimming stripped 10 bases from V and 6 bases from J, with 12 bases between. Germline lookup yields CDR1 LNHDA and CDR2 SQIVND (reference sequence). CDR3 bases: TGTGCCACTGGGGCAGGCCAGACCCAGTACTTC. It translates to CATGAGQTQYF. The full variable domain, its missing parts supplied by reference TRBV19 and TRBJ2-5, is DGGITQSPKYLFRKEGQNVTLSCEQNLNHDAMYWYRQDPGQGLRLIYYSQIVNDFQKGDIAEGYSVSREKKESFPLTVTSAQKNPTAFYLCATGAGQTQYFGPGTRLLVL.

The rearrangement joins TRBV3-1 (or the pseudogene TRBV3-2) to TRBJ2-1; D may be TRBD1 or TRBD2 (6 bases each). The CDR3 is 18 amino acids. Germline values: CDR1 LGHDT, CDR2 YNNKEL (reference sequence). Trimming pared 0 bases from V and 0 bases from J, leaving 15 bases between. In nucleotides, the CDR3 is TGTGCCAGCAGCCAAGAGAAGAGGGGGGCCTACTCCTACAATGAGCAGTTCTTC. Translating it yields CASSQEKRGAYSYNEQFF.

The gene calls are TRBV7-9 and TRBJ1-1, with D perhaps matching TRBD1 (5 bases). Looked up from germline, CDR1 is SEHNR and CDR2 is FQNEAQ (reference sequence). V gave up 5 bases and J gave up 6 bases, with 13 bases separating them. There are 13 residues in the CDR3. CDR3 coding DNA: TGTGCCAGCAGCCTGGCAGGGAGGGCTGAAGCTTTCTTT. Protein product: CASSLAGRAEAFF.

The chain combines TRBV7-9 with TRBJ1-1, with a possible D match to TRBD1 (5 bases). V lost 5 bases and J 6 bases, leaving 10 bases between the germline ends. The CDR3 is made up of 12 amino acids. Germline loops: CDR1 SEHNR, CDR2 FQNEAQ (reference sequence). The CDR3 region is CASSPGTPEAFF. As DNA, the CDR3 is TGTGCCAGCAGCCCCGGGACTCCTGAAGCTTTCTTT.

About this clone itself: A far larger clone is off by one base, so a read error is likely. Other DNA sequences within the sample encode an identical CDR3. CDR3 residues: CASSIGYEQYF. As DNA, the CDR3 is TGTGCCAGTAGTATAGGTTACGAGCAGTACTTC. J is TRBJ2-7 and V is TRBV19; D is unclear. Trimming stripped 1 base from V and 4 bases from J, with 2 bases between. Per the germline V gene, CDR1 is LNHDA and CDR2 is SQIVND (reference sequence). The CDR3 extends over 11 amino acids.

The count of this clone is one. This chain connects TRBV5-5 to TRBJ1-2; 8 nucleotides agree with TRBD1. The J segment lost 4 bases and the V segment lost 3 bases, leaving 2 bases of the junction unmatched. This CDR3 is 13 amino acids long. Germline-derived CDR1 and CDR2 are SGHKS and YYEKEE (reference sequence). CDR3 loop: CASSSTGVYGYTF. The CDR3 DNA sequence: TGTGCCAGCAGCTCGACAGGGGTCTATGGCTACACCTTC. The whole variable domain, remainder taken from reference TRBV5-5 and TRBJ1-2, is DAGVTQSPTHLIKTRGQQVTLRCSPISGHKSVSWYQQVLGQGPQFIFQYYEKEERGRGNFPDRFSARQFPNYSSELNVNALLLGDSALYLCASSSTGVYGYTFGSGTRLTVV.

This chain links TRBV28 with TRBJ2-7; 7 bases match TRBD2. J gave up 3 bases and V 3 bases, and 5 bases lay outside the gene matches. Germline assignment: CDR1 MDHEN and CDR2 SYDVKM. The length of the CDR3 is 14 residues. The CDR3 spells CASSFSGRDYEQYF. The CDR3 DNA is TGTGCCAGCAGTTTCTCGGGGAGGGACTACGAGCAGTACTTC. The full variable domain, in which reference TRBV28 and TRBJ2-7 provide the parts outside the CDR3, is DVKVTQSSRYLVKRTGEKVFLECVQDMDHENMFWYRQDPGLGLRLIYFSYDVKMKEKGDIPEGYSVSREKKERFSLILESASTNQTSMYLCASSFSGRDYEQYFGPGTRLTVT.

This rearrangement joins TRBV28 to TRBJ2-5; D possibly corresponds to TRBD1 (5 bases). In germline, CDR1 is MDHEN, CDR2 SYDVKM. V shed 1 base and J shed 5 bases, with 11 bases lying between them. The CDR3 extends over 14 amino acids. CDR3 loop: CASSLLGQDETQYF. The CDR3 DNA follows: TGTGCCAGCAGTTTATTGGGGCAGGATGAGACCCAGTACTTC. Looking up the rest from reference TRBV28 and TRBJ2-5 gives the full variable domain: DVKVTQSSRYLVKRTGEKVFLECVQDMDHENMFWYRQDPGLGLRLIYFSYDVKMKEKGDIPEGYSVSREKKERFSLILESASTNQTSMYLCASSLLGQDETQYFGPGTRLLVL.

This sequence joins TRBV6-2 or TRBV6-3 and TRBJ1-2; D call uncertain. The length of the CDR3 is 13 residues. Germline V gene sequence: CDR1 MNHEY, CDR2 SVGEGT. Trimming took off 2 bases at V and 8 bases at J, with 12 bases between the two ends. The CDR3 DNA reads as TGTGCCAGCAGTTACCCGGACCTAGGGGGCTACACCTTC. This sequence encodes CASSYPDLGGYTF.

J is TRBJ1-2 and V is TRBV16, with TRBD1 as a possible D gene (5 bases). The CDR3 runs to 15 residues. V lost 0 bases, J lost 6 bases, and 14 bases lay in between. The V gene's germline CDR1 is KGHSY and CDR2 FQNENV. This CDR3 is CASSQSGPPEDGYTF. CDR3 nucleotides: TGTGCCAGCAGCCAATCGGGACCGCCCGAGGATGGCTACACCTTC.

The rearrangement links TRBV18 to TRBJ1-1, with TRBD1 as a possible D gene (5 bases). V shed 0 bases and J shed 2 bases, with 13 bases lying between them. Germline values: CDR1 KGHSH, CDR2 LQKENI. The CDR3 totals 16 residues. The CDR3 DNA sequence: TGTGCCAGCTCACCACCATCGACAGCTTCAAACACTGAAGCTTTCTTT. Translated, it gives CASSPPSTASNTEAFF.

The gene calls are TRBV27 and TRBJ1-1; a weak D match, TRBD1 (5 bases). The CDR3 has 15 amino acids. Per the germline V gene, CDR1 is MNHEY and CDR2 is SMNVEV (reference sequence). V was shortened by 0 bases and J by 8 bases, with 16 bases between the two germline ends. The CDR3, as DNA: TGTGCCAGCAGTTTATCCCCCGCAGGGTTAGCAGAAGCTTTCTTT. The encoded protein is CASSLSPAGLAEAFF.

The chain employs TRBV4-1 and TRBJ1-1; D call uncertain. The CDR3 totals 15 residues. Deletions cut 0 bases from V and 5 bases from J, with 13 bases between. The germline CDR1 and CDR2 sequences are MGHRA and YSYEKL. CDR3 in amino acids: CASSQDGGKGTEAFF. The CDR3 bases are TGCGCCAGCAGCCAAGATGGCGGGAAGGGAACTGAAGCTTTCTTT.

As concerns this clone: This sequence may be a read error, since a much larger clone differs from it by one base. The chain's CDR3 is CASSYRDSPLHF. CDR3 nucleotides: TGTGCCAGCAGTTACAGGGATTCACCCCTCCACTTT. This chain links TRBV6-5 with TRBJ1-6; D unresolved. CDR3 length: 12 residues. V was pared by 2 bases and J by 8 bases, with 4 bases between. Germline loops: CDR1 MNHEY, CDR2 SVGAGI.